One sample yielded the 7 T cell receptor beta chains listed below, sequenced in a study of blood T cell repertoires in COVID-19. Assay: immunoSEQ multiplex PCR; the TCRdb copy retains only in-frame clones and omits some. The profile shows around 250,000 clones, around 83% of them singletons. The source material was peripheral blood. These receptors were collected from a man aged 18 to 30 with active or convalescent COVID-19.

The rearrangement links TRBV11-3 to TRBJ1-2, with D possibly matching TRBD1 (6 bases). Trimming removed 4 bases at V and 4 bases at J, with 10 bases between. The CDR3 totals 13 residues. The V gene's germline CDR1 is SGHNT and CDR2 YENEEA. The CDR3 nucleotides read TGTGCCAGCAGCTCAGGGGTTAGCTATGGCTACACCTTC. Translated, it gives CASSSGVSYGYTF.

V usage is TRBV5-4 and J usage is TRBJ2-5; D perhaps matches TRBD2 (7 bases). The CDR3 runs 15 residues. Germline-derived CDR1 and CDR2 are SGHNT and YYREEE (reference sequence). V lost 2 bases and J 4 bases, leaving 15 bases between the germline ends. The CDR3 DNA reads TGTGCCAGCAGCTTTGGGGTAGGGGGGGCAGAGACCCAGTACTTC. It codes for CASSFGVGGAETQYF.

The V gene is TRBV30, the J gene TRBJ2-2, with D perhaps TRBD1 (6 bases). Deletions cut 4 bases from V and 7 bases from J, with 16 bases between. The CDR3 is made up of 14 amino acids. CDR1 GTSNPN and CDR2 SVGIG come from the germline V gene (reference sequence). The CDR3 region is CAWKDLGAGGELFF. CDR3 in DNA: TGTGCCTGGAAGGATCTGGGGGCTGGCGGGGAGCTGTTTTTT.

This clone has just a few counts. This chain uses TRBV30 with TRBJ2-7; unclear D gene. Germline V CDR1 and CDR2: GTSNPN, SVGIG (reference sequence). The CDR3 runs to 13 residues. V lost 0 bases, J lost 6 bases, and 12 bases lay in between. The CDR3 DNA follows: TGTGCCTGGAGTGTACTTGCCCCCCTCGAGCAGTACTTC. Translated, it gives CAWSVLAPLEQYF.

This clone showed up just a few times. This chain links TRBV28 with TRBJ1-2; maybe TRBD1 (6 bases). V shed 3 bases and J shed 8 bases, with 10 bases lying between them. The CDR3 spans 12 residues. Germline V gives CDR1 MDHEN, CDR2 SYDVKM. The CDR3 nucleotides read TGTGCCAGCAGTTTTCAGGGGCAGGGCTACACCTTC. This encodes CASSFQGQGYTF.

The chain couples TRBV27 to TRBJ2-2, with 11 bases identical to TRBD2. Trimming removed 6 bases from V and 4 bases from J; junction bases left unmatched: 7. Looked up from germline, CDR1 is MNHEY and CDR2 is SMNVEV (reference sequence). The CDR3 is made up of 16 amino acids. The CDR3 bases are TGTGCCAGCAGATCAGGACTAGCGGGCTTCACCGGGGAGCTGTTTTTT. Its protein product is CASRSGLAGFTGELFF.

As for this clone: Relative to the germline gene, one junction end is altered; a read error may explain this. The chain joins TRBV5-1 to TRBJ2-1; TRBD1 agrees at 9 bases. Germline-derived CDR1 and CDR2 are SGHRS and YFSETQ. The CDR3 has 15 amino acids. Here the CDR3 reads CASRLGQGTGYGQFF. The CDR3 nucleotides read TGCGCCAGCAGGTTGGGTCAGGGGACAGGGTATGGGCAGTTCTTC.